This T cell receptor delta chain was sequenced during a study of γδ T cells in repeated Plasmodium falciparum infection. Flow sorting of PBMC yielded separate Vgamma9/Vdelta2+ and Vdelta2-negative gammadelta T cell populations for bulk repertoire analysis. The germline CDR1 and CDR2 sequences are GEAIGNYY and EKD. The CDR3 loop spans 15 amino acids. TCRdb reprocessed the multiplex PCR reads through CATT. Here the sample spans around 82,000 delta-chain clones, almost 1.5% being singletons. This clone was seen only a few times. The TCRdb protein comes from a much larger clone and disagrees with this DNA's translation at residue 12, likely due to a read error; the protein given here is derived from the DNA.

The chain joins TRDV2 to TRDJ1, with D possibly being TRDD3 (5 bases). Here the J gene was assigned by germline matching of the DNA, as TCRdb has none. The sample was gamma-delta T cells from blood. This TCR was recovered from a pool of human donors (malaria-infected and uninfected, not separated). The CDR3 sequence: CACDTGGLYTDELIF. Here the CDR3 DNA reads TGTGCCTGTGACACCGGGGGCTTGTACACCGATGAACTCATCTTT.